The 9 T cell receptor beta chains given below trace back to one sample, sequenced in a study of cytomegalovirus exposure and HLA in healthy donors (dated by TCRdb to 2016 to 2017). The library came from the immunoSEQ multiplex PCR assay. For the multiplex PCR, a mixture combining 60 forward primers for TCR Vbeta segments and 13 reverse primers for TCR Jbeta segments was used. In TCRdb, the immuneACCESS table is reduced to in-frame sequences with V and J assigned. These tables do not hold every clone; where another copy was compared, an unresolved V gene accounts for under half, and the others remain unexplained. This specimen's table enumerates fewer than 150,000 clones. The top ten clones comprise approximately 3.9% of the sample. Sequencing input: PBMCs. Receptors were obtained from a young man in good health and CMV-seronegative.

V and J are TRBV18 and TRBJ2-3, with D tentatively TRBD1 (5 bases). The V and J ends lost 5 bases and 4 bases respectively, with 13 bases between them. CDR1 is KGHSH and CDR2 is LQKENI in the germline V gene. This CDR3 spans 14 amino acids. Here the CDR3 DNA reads TGTGCCAGCTCAGAGCTAGGGGTCCCAGATACGCAGTATTTT. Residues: CASSELGVPDTQYF.

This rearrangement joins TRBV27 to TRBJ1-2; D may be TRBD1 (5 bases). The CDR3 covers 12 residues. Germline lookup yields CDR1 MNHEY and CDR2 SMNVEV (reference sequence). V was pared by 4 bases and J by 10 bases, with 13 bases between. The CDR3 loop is CASSSQGLAYTF. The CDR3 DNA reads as TGTGCCAGCAGTTCTCAGGGTCTTGCCTACACCTTC.

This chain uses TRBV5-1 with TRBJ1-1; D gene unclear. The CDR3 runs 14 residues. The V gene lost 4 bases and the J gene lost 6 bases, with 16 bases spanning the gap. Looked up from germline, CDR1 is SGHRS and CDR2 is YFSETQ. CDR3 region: CASSPGYDFAEAFF. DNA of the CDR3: TGCGCCAGCAGCCCTGGTTACGACTTTGCTGAAGCTTTCTTT.

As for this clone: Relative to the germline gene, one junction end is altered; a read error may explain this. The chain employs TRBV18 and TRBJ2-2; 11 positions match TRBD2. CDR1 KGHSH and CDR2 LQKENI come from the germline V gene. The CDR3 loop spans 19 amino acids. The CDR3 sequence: CASSPYVTSGRSNTGELLF. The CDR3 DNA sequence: TGTGCCAGCTCACCGTATGTAACTAGCGGGAGATCGAACACCGGGGAGCTGCTTTTT.

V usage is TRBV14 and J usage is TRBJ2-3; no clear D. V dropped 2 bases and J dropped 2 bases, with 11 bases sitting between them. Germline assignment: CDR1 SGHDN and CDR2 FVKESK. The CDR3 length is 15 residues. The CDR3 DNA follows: TGTGCCAGCAGCCAAATTGGCAGTTTCACAGATACGCAGTATTTT. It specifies CASSQIGSFTDTQYF.

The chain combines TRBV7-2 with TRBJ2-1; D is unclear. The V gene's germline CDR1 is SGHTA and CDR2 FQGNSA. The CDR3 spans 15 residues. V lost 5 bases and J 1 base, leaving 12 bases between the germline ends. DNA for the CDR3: TGTGCCAGCAGCGCCCTTGCACAGTCCTACAATGAGCAGTTCTTC. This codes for CASSALAQSYNEQFF.

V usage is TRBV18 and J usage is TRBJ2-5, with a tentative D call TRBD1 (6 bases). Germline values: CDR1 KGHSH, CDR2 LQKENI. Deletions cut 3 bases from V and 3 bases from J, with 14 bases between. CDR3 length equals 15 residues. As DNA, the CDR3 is TGTGCCAGCTCACCTTTTGGACAGACTGAAGAGACCCAGTACTTC. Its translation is CASSPFGQTEETQYF.

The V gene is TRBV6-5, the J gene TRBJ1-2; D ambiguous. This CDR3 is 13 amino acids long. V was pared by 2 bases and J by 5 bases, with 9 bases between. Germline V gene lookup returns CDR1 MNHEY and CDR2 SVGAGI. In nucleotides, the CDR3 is TGTGCCAGCAGTTACACAGTTTTGTATGGCTACACCTTC. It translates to CASSYTVLYGYTF.

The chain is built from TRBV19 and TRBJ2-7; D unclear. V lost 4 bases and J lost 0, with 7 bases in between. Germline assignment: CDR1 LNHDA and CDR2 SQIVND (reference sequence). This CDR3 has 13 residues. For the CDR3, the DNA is TGTGCCAGTAGTAGTCCCAACTCCTACGAGCAGTACTTC. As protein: CASSSPNSYEQYF.